Listed below are T cell receptor beta chains from one sample, sequenced in a study of CD8 T cells in ankylosing spondylitis. TCRdb passed the 5' RACE reads through MiXCR, listing each CDR3 protein once. The sample carries roughly 700,000 distinct CDR3 sequences, around 17% recorded once. Material: blood, either unsorted or a sorted T cell fraction (not recorded which). Receptor source: a male donor with ankylosing spondylitis. The CDR3 runs from the conserved cysteine through the conserved F or W.

v_call,j_call,cdr3_aa
TRBV6-2/TRBV6-3,TRBJ2-4,CASSYLHLQGSSGDKNIQYF
TRBV29-1,TRBJ2-3,CSVRGGPPSTDTQYF
TRBV7-9,TRBJ2-7,CASTSDHSYEQYF
TRBV2,TRBJ1-2,CASSLGSQGAGGHTF
TRBV28,TRBJ1-4,CASSLFRGGGEKLFF
TRBV5-1,TRBJ2-2,CASSPGQNLLGELFF
TRBV6-2/TRBV6-3,TRBJ2-4,CASSYDSGRAKNIQYF
TRBV4-1,TRBJ2-1,CASSQDECLQEPGQASYNEQFF
TRBV12-3/TRBV12-4,TRBJ1-1,CASTHGERTLRGTEAFF
TRBV29-1,TRBJ2-7,CSAGEGYEQYF
TRBV7-6,TRBJ1-5,CASSSNRNQPQHF
TRBV11-2,TRBJ1-2,CASSSRGDRGRKSYGYTF
TRBV6-2/TRBV6-3,TRBJ2-7,CASSFSREGSDEQYF
TRBV7-8,TRBJ2-7,CASSARDRSYEQYF
TRBV12-3/TRBV12-4,TRBJ2-3,CASSRRLAGRTDTQYF
TRBV20-1,TRBJ1-1,CSAREGSDTEAFF
TRBV20-1,TRBJ1-5,CSARETGVQPQHF
TRBV27,TRBJ2-2,CASTGTRGMVFF
TRBV7-6,TRBJ2-3,CASSQYTNPGGDRDTQYF
TRBV20-1,TRBJ1-5,CSAPTEYSNQPQHF
TRBV20-1,TRBJ1-5,CSASGDIHQPQHF